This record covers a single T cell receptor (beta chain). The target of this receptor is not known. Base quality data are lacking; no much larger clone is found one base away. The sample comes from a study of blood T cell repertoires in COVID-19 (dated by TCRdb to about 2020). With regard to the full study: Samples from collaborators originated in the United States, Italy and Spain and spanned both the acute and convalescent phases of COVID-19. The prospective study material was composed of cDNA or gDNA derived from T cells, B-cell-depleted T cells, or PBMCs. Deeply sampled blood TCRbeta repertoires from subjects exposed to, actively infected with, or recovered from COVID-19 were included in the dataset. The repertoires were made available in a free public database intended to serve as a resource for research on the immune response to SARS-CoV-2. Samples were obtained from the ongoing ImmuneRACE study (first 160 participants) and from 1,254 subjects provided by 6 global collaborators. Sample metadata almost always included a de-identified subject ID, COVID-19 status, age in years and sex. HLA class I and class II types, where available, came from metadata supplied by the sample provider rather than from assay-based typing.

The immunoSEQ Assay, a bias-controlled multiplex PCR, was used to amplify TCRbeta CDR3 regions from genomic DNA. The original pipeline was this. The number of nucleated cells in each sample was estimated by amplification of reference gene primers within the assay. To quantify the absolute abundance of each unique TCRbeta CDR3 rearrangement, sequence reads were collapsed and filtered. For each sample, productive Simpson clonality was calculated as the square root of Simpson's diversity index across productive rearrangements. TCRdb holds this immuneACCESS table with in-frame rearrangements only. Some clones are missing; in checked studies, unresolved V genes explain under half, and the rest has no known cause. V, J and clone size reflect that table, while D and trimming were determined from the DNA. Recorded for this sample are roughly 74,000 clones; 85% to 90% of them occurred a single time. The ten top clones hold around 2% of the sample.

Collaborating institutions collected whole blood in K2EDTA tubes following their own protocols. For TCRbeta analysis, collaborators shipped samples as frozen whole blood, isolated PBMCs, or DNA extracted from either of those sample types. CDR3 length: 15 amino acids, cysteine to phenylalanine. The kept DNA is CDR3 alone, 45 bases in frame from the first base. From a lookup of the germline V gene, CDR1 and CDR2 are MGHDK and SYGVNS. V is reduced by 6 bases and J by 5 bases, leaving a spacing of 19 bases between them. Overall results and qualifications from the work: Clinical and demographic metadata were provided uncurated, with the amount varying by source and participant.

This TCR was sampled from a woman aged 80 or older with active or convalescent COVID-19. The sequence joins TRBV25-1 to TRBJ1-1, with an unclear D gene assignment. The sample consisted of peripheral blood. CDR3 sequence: CASSNPGPGKTEAFF. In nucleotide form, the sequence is TGTGCCAGCAGCAACCCCGGGCCGGGGAAGACTGAAGCTTTCTTT.